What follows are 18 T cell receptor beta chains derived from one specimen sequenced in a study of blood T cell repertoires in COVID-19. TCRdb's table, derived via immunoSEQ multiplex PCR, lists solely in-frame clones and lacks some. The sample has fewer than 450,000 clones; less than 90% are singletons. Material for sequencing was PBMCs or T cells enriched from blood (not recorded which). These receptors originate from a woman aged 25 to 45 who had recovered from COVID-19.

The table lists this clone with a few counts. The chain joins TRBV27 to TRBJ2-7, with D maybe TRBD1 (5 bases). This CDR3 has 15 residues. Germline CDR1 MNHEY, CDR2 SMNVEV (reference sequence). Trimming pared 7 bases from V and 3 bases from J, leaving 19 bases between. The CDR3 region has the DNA TGTGCCAGCACCGCCCGTGGCGCAGGGTTCTACGAGCAGTACTTC. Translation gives CASTARGAGFYEQYF.

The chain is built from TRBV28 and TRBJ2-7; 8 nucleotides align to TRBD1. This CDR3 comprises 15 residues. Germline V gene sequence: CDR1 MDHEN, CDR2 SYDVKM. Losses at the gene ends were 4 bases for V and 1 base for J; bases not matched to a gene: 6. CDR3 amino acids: CASSSFRDRSYEQYF. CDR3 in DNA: TGTGCCAGCAGTTCCTTCCGGGACAGGTCCTACGAGCAGTACTTC.

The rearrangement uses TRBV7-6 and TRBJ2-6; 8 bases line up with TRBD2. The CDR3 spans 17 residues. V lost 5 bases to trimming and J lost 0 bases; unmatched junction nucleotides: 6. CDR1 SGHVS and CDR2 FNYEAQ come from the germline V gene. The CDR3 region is CASSHRGTSSGANVLTF. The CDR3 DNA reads TGTGCCAGCAGCCACCGGGGGACTAGCTCTGGGGCCAACGTCCTGACTTTC.

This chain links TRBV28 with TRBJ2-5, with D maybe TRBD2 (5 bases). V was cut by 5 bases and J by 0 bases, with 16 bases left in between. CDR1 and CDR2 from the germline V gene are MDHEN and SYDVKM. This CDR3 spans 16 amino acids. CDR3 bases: TGTGCCAGCAGTACCCGGGATAGCCCGTACCAAGAGACCCAGTACTTC. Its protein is CASSTRDSPYQETQYF.

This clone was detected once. The CDR3 loop reads CASSPPLGRPDGTDTQYF. CDR3 sequence (DNA): TGCGCCAGCAGCCCTCCTTTGGGGCGGCCCGACGGCACAGATACGCAGTATTTT. The chain joins TRBV10-1 to TRBJ2-3; possibly TRBD1 for D (5 bases). The CDR3 is made up of 18 amino acids. Germline V gives CDR1 WNHNN, CDR2 SYGVQD (reference sequence). With 6 bases removed from V and 1 base from J, the gap between germline ends came to 23 bases.

The CDR3 DNA sequence: TGTGCCAGCAGCTTTGCCCCCGGGACAGTAAACGAAAAACTGTTTTTT. It yields the protein CASSFAPGTVNEKLFF. The J gene is TRBJ1-4, the V gene TRBV5-8; TRBD1 matches at 7 bases. The germline CDR1 and CDR2 sequences are SGHTS and YDEGEE. The CDR3 is 16 amino acids. Germline trimming cut 2 bases from V and 8 bases from J; bases unmatched to any gene: 12.

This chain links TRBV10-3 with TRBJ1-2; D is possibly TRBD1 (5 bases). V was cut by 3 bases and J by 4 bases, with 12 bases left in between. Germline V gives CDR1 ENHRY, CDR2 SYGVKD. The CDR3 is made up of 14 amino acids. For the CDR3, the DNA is TGTGCCATCAGTGACCGGGGGTCCACCTATGGCTACACCTTC. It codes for CAISDRGSTYGYTF.

CDR3 loop: CASTNPGSGNTIYF. CDR3 nucleotide sequence: TGTGCCAGCACTAACCCAGGCTCTGGAAACACCATATATTTT. The rearrangement links TRBV6-5 to TRBJ1-3; the D is unclear. Germline V gene data show CDR1 as MNHEY and CDR2 as SVGAGI. V was cut by 7 bases and J by 0 bases, with 10 bases left in between. The CDR3 runs to 14 residues.

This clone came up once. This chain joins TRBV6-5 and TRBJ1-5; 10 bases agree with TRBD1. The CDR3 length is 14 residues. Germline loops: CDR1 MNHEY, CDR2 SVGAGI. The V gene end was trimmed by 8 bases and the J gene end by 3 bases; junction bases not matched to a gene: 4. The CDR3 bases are TGTGCCAGCGGGACAGGGGACACCAATCAGCCCCAGCATTTT. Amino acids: CASGTGDTNQPQHF.

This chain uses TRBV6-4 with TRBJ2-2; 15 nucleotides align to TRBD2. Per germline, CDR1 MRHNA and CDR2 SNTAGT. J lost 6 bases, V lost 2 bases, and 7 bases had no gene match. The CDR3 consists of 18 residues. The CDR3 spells CASSDLRTSGGAAGELFF. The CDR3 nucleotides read TGTGCCAGCAGTGACCTGAGGACTAGCGGGGGGGCCGCCGGGGAGCTGTTTTTT.

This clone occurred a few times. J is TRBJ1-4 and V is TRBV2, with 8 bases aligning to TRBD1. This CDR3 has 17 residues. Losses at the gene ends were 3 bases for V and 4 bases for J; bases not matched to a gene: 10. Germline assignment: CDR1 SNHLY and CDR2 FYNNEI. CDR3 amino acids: CASSDPRTGPYNEKLFF. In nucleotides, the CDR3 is TGTGCCAGCAGTGACCCTAGGACAGGGCCATATAATGAAAAACTGTTTTTT.

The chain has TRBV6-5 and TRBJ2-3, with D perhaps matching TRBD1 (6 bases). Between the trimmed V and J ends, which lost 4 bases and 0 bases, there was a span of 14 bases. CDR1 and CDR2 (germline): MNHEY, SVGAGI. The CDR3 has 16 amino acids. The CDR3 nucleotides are TGTGCCAGCAGTTTAAAACAGGGTACCAGCACAGATACGCAGTATTTT. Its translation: CASSLKQGTSTDTQYF.

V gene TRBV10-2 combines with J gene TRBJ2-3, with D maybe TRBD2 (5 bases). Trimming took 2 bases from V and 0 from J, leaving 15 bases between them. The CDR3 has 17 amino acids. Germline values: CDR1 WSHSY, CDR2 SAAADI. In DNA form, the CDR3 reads TGCGCCAGCAGTGAGAGAGGGCCGGGGTCTAGCACAGATACGCAGTATTTT. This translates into CASSERGPGSSTDTQYF.

DNA for the CDR3: TGTGCCAGCAGTTTGGAGGGGAAATATGGCTACACCTTC. Translation: CASSLEGKYGYTF. The chain is built from TRBV12-3 or TRBV12-4 and TRBJ1-2, with TRBD1 as a possible D gene (5 bases). The CDR3 extends over 13 amino acids. The V end lost 3 bases, the J end lost 5 bases, and 10 bases lay between the germline ends.

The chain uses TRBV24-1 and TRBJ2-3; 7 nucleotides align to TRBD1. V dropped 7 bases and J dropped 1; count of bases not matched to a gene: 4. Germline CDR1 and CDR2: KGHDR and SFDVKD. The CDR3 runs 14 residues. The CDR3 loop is CATRERGRTDTQYF. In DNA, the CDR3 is TGTGCCACCAGGGAAAGGGGGCGCACAGATACGCAGTATTTT.

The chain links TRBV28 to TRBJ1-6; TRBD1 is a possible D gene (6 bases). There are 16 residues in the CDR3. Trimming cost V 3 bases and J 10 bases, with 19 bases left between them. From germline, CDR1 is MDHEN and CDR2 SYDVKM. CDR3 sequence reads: CASSLLRRGKRSPLHF. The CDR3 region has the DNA TGTGCCAGCAGTTTGCTACGCAGGGGAAAGAGGTCACCCCTCCACTTT.

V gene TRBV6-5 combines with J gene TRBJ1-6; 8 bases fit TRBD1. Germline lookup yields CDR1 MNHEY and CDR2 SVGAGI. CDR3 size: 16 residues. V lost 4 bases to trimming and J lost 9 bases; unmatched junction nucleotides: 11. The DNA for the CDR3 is TGTGCCAGCAGTTCCTGGACAGGGAGAGTCGGTTCACCCCTCCACTTT. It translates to CASSSWTGRVGSPLHF.

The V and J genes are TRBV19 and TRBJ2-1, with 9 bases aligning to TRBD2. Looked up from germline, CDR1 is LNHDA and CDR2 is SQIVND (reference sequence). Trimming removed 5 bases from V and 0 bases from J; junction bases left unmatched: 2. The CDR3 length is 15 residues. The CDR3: CASSVSGGSYNEQFF. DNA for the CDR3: TGTGCCAGTAGTGTTAGCGGGGGCTCCTACAATGAGCAGTTCTTC.